The sequence of this TCR beta chain was determined in a study of radiotherapy plus CTLA-4 blockade in lung cancer. Findings and limits, study-wide: Peripheral blood showed expansion of tumor-derived TCR clones after radiotherapy and ipilimumab. Dynamics of early blood T cell clones, together with interferon-beta, were reportedly the best predictors of response.

Some clones are missing from TCRdb's copy, which holds only in-frame ones; the method was immunoSEQ multiplex PCR. The table has 130,000 or so clones, approximately 90% seen once. CDR3 size: 13 residues. V gave up 4 bases and J gave up 10 bases, with 15 bases separating them. Germline V gene sequence: CDR1 SGHRS, CDR2 YFSETQ. This clone appeared once. Antigen: not known. This receptor was obtained from a human donor with non-small cell lung cancer that progressed on radiotherapy plus ipilimumab. The sequenced sample was peripheral blood, obtained from a patient treated with radiotherapy plus ipilimumab. This chain joins TRBV5-1 and TRBJ2-1; D not resolved. DNA of the CDR3: TGCGCCAGCAGCCCTGATGGCCTAGAGGAGCAGTTCTTC. This codes for CASSPDGLEEQFF.